This T cell receptor (beta chain) was captured by sequencing in a study of T cell changes during pregnancy in multiple sclerosis. Repertoires were generated with immunoSEQ multiplex PCR, while TCRdb's copy carries only in-frame clones and drops some. Counted here are about 66,000 clones, about 91% occurring once; the ten biggest clones make up roughly 5.2%. The germline V gene has CDR1 SGDLS and CDR2 YYNGEE. The CDR3 is 13 amino acids. Trimming took 4 bases from V and 1 from J, leaving 6 bases between them. The V and J genes are TRBV9 and TRBJ1-3, with no clear D. Sequences were derived from CD8+ T cells from peripheral blood mononuclear cells, sampled before pregnancy. The TCR comes from a female donor with multiple sclerosis, enrolled in a pregnancy study. CDR3 nucleotides: TGTGCCAGCAGCTCGAGTTCTGGAAACACCATATATTTT. This encodes CASSSSSGNTIYF.